The present entry profiles one T cell receptor beta chain with its context. Its antigen is still unknown. Researchers isolated at least 7 million PBMCs per sample. Each sample yielded at least 5.5 micrograms of PBMC total RNA. Trimming removed 5 bases from V and 3 bases from J, with 13 bases in between. The CDR3 is 15 residues long. In germline, CDR1 is LGHNA, CDR2 YSLEER. The data were obtained in a study of blood T cells in healthy people across ages. Findings and caveats of the study: Leaving the PBMCs unsorted stopped any conclusive comparison of naive versus antigen-experienced cells.

Sample-barcoded 5' priming and a J-beta primer mix drove a second PCR of 7 to 11 cycles. Every sample returned 2.5 million or more CDR3-containing paired-end reads. TCRdb reanalysed the 5' RACE reads using MiXCR and keeps one entry per CDR3 protein. The sample has 700,000 to 950,000 distinct CDR3 sequences; around 46% are singletons. Specimen: blood. This clonotype was obtained from a woman aged 55-75 years in good health. The chain links TRBV4-3 to TRBJ1-4; no definite D call. The CDR3 region is CASSAQEGANEKLFF. CDR3 nucleotide sequence: TGCGCCAGCAGCGCCCAAGAGGGTGCTAATGAAAAACTGTTTTTT.